The following is a T cell receptor (beta chain) sequence with its context. Its specific antigen is unknown. The record has no base qualities; no much larger clone is one base away. These data belong to a study of blood T cell repertoires in COVID-19 (dated by TCRdb to about 2020). Context from the whole study: Collaborator samples came from the United States, Italy and Spain and covered acute and convalescent phases of COVID-19. The prospective study material was composed of cDNA or gDNA derived from T cells, B-cell-depleted T cells, or PBMCs. The dataset comprised deeply sampled blood TCRbeta repertoires from subjects exposed to, actively infected with, or recovered from COVID-19. The repertoires were released in a freely available public database meant as a resource for research on the immune response to SARS-CoV-2. Samples were obtained from the ongoing ImmuneRACE study (first 160 participants) and from over 1,000 subjects provided by 6 global collaborators. Sample metadata almost always included a de-identified subject ID, COVID-19 status, age in years and sex. Where HLA class I and class II types were available, the types were taken from metadata supplied by the sample provider, not from assay-based typing. General study outcomes and caveats: Clinical and demographic metadata were provided uncurated, with the amount varying by source and participant.

Per the germline V gene, SGHTA is the CDR1 and FQGNSA is the CDR2. Trimming takes 5 bases off V and 0 bases off J; junction bases not matched to a gene: 9. The CDR3 numbers 16 residues from cysteine through phenylalanine. Of the read, only the CDR3 DNA is kept; its 48 bases are in frame from base 1. The immunoSEQ Assay, a bias-controlled multiplex PCR, was used to amplify TCRbeta CDR3 regions from genomic DNA. In the authors' own workflow: The number of nucleated cells in each sample was estimated by amplification of reference gene primers within the assay. To quantify the absolute abundance of each unique TCRbeta CDR3 rearrangement, sequence reads were collapsed and filtered. For each sample, productive Simpson clonality was calculated by taking the square root of Simpson's diversity index across productive rearrangements. The table comes from immuneACCESS by way of TCRdb, which keeps in-frame sequences with V and J called. Part of the clones is missing from these tables; in studies checked, under half for an unresolved V gene and the rest for unknown reasons. The V and J calls and the clone size are those of that table, but D and trimming were determined from the DNA. The sample table shows 350,000 or so clones, and more than 70% are seen once. Less than 5% of the sample goes to the ten largest clones.

One collaborating source in Seattle enrolled patients during active infection and followed them longitudinally through the course of disease. Whole blood was collected in K2EDTA tubes by collaborating institutions according to the institutions' own protocols. Collaborator samples were shipped for TCRbeta analysis as frozen whole blood, isolated PBMCs, or DNA extracted from either sample type. The specimen was peripheral blood. The rearranged chain carries TRBV7-2 and TRBJ2-7; 8 junctional bases match TRBD1. The TCR sequence derives from a woman aged 55-69 years with COVID-19, enrolled during active disease. The nucleotide sequence is given as TGTGCCAGCAGCCCCGAGGGACAGGTCCTCTCCTACGAGCAGTACTTC. Its protein product is CASSPEGQVLSYEQYF.